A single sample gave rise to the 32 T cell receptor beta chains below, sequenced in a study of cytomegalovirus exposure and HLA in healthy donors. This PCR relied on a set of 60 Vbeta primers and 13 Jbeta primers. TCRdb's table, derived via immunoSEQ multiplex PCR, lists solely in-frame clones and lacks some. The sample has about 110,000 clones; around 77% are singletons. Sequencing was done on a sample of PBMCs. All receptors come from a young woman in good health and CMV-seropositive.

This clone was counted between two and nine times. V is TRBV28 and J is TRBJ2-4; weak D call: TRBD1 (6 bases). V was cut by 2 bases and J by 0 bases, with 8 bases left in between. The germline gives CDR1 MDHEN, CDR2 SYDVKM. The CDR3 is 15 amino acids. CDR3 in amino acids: CASSLGQLAKNIQYF. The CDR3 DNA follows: TGTGCCAGCAGTTTAGGACAGTTAGCCAAAAACATTCAGTACTTC.

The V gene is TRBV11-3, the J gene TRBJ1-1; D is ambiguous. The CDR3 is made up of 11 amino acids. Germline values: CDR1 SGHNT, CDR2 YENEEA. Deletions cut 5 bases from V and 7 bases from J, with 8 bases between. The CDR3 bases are TGTGCCAGCAGCCTCCACAGTGAAGCTTTCTTT. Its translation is CASSLHSEAFF.

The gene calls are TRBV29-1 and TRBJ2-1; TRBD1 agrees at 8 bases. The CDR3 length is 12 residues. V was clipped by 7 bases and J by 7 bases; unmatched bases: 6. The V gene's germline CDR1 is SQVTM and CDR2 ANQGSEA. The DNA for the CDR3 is TGCAGCGCCCTGACAGGGGAAAATGAGCAGTTCTTC. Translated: CSALTGENEQFF.

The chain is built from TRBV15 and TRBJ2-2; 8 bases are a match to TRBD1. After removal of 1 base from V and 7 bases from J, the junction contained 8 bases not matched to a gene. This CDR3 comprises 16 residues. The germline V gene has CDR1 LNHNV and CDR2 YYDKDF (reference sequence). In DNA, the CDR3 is TGTGCCACCAGCAGAGGCACACAGGGGGTTATCGGGGAGCTGTTTTTT. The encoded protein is CATSRGTQGVIGELFF.

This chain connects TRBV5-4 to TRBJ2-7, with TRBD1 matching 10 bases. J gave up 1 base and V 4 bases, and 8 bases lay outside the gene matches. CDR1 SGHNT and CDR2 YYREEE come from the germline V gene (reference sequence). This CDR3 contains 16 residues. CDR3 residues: CASSHGTGDYSYEQYF. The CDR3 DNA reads TGTGCCAGCAGCCATGGGACAGGGGATTATTCCTACGAGCAGTACTTC.

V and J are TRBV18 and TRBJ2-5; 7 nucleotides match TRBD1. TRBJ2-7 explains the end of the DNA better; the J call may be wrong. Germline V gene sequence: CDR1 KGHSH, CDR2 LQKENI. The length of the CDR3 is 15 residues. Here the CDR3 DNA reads TGTGCCAGCTCACGAGACAGACAGGGTTGGGGCGAGCAGTACTTC. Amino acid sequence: CASSRDRQGWGEQYF.

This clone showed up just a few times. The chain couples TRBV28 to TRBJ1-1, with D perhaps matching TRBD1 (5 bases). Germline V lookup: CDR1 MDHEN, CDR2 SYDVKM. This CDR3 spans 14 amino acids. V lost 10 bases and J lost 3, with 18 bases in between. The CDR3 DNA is TGTGCCATCCAGTGGGGGGGGTGGGACACTGAAGCTTTCTTT. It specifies CAIQWGGWDTEAFF.

The CDR3 region has the DNA TGTGCCAGCAGCCCCGGGACAGGGGGGTACACCGGGGAGCTGTTTTTT. Its protein product is CASSPGTGGYTGELFF. The chain couples TRBV9 to TRBJ2-2, with 11 nucleotides matching TRBD1. The V gene's germline CDR1 is SGDLS and CDR2 YYNGEE. There are 16 residues in the CDR3. Losses at the gene ends were 4 bases for V and 3 bases for J; bases not matched to a gene: 5.

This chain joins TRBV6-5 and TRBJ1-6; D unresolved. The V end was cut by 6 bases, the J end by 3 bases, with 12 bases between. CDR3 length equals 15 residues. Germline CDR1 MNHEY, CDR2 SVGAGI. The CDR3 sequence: CASSVAADYNSPLHF. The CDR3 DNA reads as TGTGCCAGCAGCGTCGCCGCAGACTATAATTCACCCCTCCACTTT.

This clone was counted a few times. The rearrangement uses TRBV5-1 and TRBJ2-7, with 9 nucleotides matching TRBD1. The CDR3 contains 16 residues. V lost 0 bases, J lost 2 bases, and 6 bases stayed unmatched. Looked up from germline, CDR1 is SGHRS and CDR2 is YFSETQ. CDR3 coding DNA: TGCGCCAGCAGCTTGGCTAGGACAGGGGTGCCCTACGAGCAGTACTTC. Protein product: CASSLARTGVPYEQYF.

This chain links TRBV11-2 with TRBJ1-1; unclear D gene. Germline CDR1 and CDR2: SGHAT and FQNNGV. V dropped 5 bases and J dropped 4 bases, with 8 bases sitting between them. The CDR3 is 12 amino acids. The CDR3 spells CASSLFPTEAFF. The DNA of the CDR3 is TGTGCCAGCAGCCTATTTCCCACTGAAGCTTTCTTT.

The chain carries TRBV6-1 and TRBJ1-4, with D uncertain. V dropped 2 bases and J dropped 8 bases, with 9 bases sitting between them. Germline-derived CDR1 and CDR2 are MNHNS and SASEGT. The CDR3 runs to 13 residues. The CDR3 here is CASSENQEEKLFF. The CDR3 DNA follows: TGTGCCAGCAGTGAAAATCAGGAAGAAAAACTGTTTTTT.

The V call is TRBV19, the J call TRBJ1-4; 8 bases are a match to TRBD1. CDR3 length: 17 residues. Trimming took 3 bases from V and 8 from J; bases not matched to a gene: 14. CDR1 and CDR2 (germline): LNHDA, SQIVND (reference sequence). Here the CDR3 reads CASSIRFSGQAGEKLFF. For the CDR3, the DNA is TGTGCCAGTAGTATTCGTTTCTCGGGACAGGCTGGCGAAAAACTGTTTTTT.

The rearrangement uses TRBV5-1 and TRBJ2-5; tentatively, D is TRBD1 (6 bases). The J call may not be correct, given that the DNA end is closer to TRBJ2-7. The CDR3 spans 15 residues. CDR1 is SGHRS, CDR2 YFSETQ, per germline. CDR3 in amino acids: CASTGVWRNSYEQYF. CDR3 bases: TGCGCCAGCACAGGGGTTTGGCGGAACTCCTACGAGCAGTACTTC.

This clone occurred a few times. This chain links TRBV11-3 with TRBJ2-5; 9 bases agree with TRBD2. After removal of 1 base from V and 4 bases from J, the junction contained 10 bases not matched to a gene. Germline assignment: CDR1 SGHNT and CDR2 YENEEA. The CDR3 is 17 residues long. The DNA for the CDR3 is TGTGCCAGCAGCTTAGGCGTTAGCGGGGGCTCGGTAGAGACCCAGTACTTC. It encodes CASSLGVSGGSVETQYF. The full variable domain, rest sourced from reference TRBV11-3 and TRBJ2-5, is EAGVVQSPRYKIIEKKQPVAFWCNPISGHNTLYWYLQNLGQGPELLIRYENEEAVDDSQLPKDRFSAERLKGVDSTLKIQPAELGDSAVYLCASSLGVSGGSVETQYFGPGTRLLVL.

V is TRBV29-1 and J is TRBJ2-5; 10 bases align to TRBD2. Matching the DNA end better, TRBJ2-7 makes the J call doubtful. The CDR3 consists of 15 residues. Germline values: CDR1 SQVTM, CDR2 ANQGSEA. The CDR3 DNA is TGCAGCGTTGAAAAGCGGGAGGGCCGCGACTACGAGCAGTACTTC. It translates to CSVEKREGRDYEQYF.

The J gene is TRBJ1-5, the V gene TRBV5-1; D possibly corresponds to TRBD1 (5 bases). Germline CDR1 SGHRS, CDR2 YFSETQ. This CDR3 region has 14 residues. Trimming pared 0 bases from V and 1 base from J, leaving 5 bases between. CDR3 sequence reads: CASSLGQSNQPQHF. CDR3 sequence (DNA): TGCGCCAGCAGCTTGGGACAGAGCAATCAGCCCCAGCATTTT.

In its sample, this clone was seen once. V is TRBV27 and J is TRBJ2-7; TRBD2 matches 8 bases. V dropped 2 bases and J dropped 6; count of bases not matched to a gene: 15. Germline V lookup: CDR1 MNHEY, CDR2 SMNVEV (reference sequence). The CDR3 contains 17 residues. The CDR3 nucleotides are TGTGCCAGCAGTTTACCGGAGTTAGTCGCGGGAGGCCTCGAGCAGTACTTC. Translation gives CASSLPELVAGGLEQYF.

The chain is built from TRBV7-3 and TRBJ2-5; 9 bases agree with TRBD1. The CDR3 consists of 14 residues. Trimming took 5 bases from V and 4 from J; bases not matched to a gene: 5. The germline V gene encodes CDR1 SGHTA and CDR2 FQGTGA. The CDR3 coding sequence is TGTGCCAGCAGCGACTTGGGACAGGGAGAGACCCAGTACTTC. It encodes CASSDLGQGETQYF.

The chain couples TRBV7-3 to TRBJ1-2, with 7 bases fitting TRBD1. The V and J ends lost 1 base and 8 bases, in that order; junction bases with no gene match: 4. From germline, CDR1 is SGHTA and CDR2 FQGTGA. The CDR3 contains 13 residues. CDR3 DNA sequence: TGTGCCAGCAGCTTAAATCAGGGGGACGGCTACACCTTC. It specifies CASSLNQGDGYTF.

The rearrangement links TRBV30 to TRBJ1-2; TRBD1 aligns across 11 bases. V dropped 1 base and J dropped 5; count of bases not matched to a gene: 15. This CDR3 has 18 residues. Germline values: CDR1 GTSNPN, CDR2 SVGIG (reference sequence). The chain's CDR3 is CAWSGVWSWDRGWYGYTF. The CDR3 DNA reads TGTGCCTGGAGTGGCGTATGGTCTTGGGACAGGGGGTGGTATGGCTACACCTTC.

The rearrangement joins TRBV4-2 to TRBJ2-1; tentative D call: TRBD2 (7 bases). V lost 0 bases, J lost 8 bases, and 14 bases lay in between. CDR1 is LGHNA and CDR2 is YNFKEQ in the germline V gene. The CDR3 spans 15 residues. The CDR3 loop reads CASSQDRGAVDEQFF. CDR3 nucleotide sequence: TGTGCCAGCAGCCAAGATCGGGGGGCGGTCGATGAGCAGTTCTTC.

CDR3 bases: TGTGCCGTAACGACAGGGCTCATGAACACTGAAGCTTTCTTT. It translates to CAVTTGLMNTEAFF. The chain joins TRBV19 to TRBJ1-1, with 7 bases identical to TRBD1. The CDR3 has 14 residues. CDR1 is LNHDA, CDR2 SQIVND, per germline (reference sequence). V was pared by 11 bases and J by 0 bases, with 9 bases of the junction left unmatched.

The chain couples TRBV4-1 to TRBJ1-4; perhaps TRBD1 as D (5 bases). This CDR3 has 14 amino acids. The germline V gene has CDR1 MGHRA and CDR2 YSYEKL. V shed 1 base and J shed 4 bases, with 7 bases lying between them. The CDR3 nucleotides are TGCGCCAGCAGCCAAGCCGGGGGTAATGAAAAACTGTTTTTT. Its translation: CASSQAGGNEKLFF.

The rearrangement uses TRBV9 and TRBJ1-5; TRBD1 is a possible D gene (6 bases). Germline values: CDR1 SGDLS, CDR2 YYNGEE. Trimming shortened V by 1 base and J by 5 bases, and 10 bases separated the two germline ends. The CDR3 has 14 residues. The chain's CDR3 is CASSVKGGDQPQHF. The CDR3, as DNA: TGTGCCAGCAGCGTAAAGGGGGGGGATCAGCCCCAGCATTTT.

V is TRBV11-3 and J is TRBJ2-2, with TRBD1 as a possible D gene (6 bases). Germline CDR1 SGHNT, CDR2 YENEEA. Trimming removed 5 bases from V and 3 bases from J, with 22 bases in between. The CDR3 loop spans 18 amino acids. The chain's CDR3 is CASSPEPRQARDTGELFF. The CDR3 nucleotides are TGTGCCAGCAGCCCCGAACCTCGACAGGCCCGCGACACCGGGGAGCTGTTTTTT. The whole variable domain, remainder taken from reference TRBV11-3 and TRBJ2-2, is EAGVVQSPRYKIIEKKQPVAFWCNPISGHNTLYWYLQNLGQGPELLIRYENEEAVDDSQLPKDRFSAERLKGVDSTLKIQPAELGDSAVYLCASSPEPRQARDTGELFFGEGSRLTVL.

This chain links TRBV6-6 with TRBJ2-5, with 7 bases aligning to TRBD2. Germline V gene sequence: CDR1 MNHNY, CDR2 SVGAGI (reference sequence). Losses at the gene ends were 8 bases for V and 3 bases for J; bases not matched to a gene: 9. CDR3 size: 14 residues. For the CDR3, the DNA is TGTGCCAGCGGGGTAGTGGGGGGGGAAGAGACCCAGTACTTC. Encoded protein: CASGVVGGEETQYF.

In DNA form, the CDR3 reads TGTGCCAGCAGTCAACTTTCGGGGTCAAGCACCGGGGAGCTGTTTTTT. This codes for CASSQLSGSSTGELFF. The V and J genes are TRBV4-2 and TRBJ2-2; a possible D gene is TRBD2 (5 bases). Trimming cost V 6 bases and J 4 bases, with 18 bases left between them. The CDR3 contains 16 residues. Germline values: CDR1 LGHNA, CDR2 YNFKEQ.

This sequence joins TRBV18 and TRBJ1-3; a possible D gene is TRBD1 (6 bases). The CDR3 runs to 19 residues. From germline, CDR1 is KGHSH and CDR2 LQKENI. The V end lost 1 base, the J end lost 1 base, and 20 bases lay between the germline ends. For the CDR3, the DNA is TGTGCCAGCTCACCACAGGGGGGGTACGGACATAGTTCTGGAAACACCATATATTTT. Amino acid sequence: CASSPQGGYGHSSGNTIYF.

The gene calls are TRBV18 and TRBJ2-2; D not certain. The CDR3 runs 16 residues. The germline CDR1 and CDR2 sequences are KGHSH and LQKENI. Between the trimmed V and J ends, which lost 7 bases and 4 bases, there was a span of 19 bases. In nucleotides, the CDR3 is TGTGCCAGCTTCAAGAGTGGCAGTTCGGGCACCGGGGAGCTGTTTTTT. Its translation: CASFKSGSSGTGELFF.

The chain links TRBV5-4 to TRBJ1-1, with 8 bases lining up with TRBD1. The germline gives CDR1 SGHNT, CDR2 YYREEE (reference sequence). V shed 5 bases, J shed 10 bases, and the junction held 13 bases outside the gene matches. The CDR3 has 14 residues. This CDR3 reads CASSPEDRDMIAFF. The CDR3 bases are TGTGCCAGCAGTCCGGAGGACAGGGATATGATAGCTTTCTTT.

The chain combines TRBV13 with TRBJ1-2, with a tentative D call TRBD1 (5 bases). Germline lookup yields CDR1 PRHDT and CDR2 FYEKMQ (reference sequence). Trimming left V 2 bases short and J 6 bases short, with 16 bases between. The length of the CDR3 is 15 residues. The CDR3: CASSLKAAGDHGYTF. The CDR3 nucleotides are TGTGCCAGCAGCTTAAAGGCCGCGGGGGATCATGGCTACACCTTC.